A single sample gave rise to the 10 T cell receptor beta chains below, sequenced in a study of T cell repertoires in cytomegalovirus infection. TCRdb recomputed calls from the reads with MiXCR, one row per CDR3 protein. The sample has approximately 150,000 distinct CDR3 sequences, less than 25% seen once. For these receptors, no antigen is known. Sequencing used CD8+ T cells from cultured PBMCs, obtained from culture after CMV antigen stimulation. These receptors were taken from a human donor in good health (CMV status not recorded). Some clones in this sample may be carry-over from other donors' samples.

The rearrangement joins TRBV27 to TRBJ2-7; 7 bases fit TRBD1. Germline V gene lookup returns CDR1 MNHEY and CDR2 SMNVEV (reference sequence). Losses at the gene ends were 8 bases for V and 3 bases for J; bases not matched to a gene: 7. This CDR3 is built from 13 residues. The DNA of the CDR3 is TGTGCCAGCCTTCGACAGGGCGACTACGAGCAGTACTTC. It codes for CASLRQGDYEQYF.

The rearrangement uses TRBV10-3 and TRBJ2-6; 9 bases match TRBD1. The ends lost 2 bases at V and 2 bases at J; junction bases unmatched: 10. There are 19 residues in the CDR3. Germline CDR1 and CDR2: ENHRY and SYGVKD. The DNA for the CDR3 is TGTGCCATCAGTGAGCCTTGGGACAGGGTGAAGACTGGGGCCAACGTCCTGACTTTC. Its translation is CAISEPWDRVKTGANVLTF.

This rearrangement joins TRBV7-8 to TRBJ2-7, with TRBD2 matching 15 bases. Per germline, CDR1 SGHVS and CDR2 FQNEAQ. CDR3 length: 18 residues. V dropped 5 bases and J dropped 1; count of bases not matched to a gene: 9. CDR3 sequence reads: CASSPTPGLAGGSYEQYF. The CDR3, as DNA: TGTGCCAGCAGCCCGACGCCGGGACTAGCGGGGGGTTCCTACGAGCAGTACTTC.

The CDR3 coding sequence is TGTGCCAGCAGCCGGGACACCTATGGCTACACCTTC. The encoded protein is CASSRDTYGYTF. V is TRBV6-1 and J is TRBJ1-2; tentatively, D is TRBD1 (6 bases). V was cut by 6 bases and J by 4 bases, with 9 bases left in between. Germline CDR1 and CDR2: MNHNS and SASEGT. The CDR3 runs to 12 residues.

CDR3 sequence reads: CASSLLETGPKETQYF. CDR3 sequence (DNA): TGTGCCAGCAGCTTATTAGAGACAGGGCCCAAAGAGACCCAGTACTTC. The V call is TRBV7-2, the J call TRBJ2-5, with 7 positions matching TRBD1. The CDR3 length is 16 residues. Germline V gene sequence: CDR1 SGHTA, CDR2 FQGNSA. V trimming: 2 bases; J trimming: 3 bases; junction bases outside the gene matches: 9.

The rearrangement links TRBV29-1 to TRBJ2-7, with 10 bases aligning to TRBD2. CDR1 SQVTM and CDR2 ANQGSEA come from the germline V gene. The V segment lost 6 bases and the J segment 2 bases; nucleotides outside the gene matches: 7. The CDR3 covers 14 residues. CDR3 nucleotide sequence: TGCAGCGTCTTTAGCGGGGGGCCGACCTACGAGCAGTACTTC. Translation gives CSVFSGGPTYEQYF.

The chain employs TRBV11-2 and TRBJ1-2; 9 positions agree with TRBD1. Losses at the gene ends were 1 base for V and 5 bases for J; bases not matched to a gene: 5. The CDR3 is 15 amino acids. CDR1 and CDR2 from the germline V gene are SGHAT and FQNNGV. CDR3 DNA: TGTGCCAGCAGCTTAGGAGGGACAGGGAGTTATGGCTACACCTTC. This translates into CASSLGGTGSYGYTF. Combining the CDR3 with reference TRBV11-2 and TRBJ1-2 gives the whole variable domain EAGVAQSPRYKIIEKRQSVAFWCNPISGHATLYWYQQILGQGPKLLIQFQNNGVVDDSQLPKDRFSAERLKGVDSTLKIQPAKLEDSAVYLCASSLGGTGSYGYTFGSGTRLTVV.

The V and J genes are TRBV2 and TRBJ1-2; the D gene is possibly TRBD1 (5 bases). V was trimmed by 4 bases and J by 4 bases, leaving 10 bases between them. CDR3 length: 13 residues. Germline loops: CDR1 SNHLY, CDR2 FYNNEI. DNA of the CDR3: TGTGCCAGCAGTGGTGGGACTGTCTATGGCTACACCTTC. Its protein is CASSGGTVYGYTF.

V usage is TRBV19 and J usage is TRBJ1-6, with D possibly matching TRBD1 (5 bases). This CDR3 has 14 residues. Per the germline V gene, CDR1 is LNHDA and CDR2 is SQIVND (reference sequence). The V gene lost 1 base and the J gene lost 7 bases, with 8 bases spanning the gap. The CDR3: CASSIGGSNSPLHF. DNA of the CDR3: TGTGCCAGTAGTATAGGGGGCTCCAATTCACCCCTCCACTTT.

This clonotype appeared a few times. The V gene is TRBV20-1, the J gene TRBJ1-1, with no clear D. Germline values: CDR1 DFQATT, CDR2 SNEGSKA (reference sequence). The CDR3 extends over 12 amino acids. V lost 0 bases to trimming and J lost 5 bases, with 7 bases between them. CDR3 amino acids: CSARDRGTEAFF. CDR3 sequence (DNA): TGCAGTGCTAGAGATCGGGGAACTGAAGCTTTCTTT.